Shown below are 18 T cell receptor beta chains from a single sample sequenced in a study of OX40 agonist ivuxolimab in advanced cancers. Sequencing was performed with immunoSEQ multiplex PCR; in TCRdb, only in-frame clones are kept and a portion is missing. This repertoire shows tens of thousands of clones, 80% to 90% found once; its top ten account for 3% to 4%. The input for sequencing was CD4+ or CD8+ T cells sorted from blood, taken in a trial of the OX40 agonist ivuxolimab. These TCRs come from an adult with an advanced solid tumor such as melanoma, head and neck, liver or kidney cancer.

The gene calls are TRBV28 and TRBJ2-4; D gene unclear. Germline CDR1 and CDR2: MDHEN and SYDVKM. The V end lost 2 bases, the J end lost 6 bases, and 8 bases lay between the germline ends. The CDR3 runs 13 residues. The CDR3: CASSLTSANIQYF. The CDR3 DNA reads TGTGCCAGCAGTTTAACCTCAGCAAACATTCAGTACTTC.

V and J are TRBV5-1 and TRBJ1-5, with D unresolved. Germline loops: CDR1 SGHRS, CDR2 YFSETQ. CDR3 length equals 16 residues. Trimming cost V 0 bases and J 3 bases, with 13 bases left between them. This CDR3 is CASSLGTSADNQPQHF. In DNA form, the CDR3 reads TGCGCCAGCAGCTTGGGTACCAGTGCCGACAATCAGCCCCAGCATTTT.

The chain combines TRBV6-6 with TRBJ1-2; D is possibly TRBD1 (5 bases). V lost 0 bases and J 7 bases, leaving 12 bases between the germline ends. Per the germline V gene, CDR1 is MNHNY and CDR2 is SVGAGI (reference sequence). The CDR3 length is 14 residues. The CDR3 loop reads CASSYSNGGGGYTF. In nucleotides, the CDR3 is TGTGCCAGCAGTTACTCTAACGGGGGAGGTGGCTACACCTTC.

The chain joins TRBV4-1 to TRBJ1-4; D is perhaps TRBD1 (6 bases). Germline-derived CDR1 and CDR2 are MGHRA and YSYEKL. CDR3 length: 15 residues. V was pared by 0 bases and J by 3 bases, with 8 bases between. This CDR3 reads CASSQDGGANEKLFF. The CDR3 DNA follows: TGCGCCAGCAGCCAAGATGGGGGCGCTAATGAAAAACTGTTTTTT.

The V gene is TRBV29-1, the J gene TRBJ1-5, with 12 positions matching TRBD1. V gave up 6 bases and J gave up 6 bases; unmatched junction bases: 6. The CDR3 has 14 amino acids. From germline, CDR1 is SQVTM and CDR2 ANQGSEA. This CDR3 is CSVTGQGAGQPQHF. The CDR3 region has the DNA TGCAGCGTGACGGGACAGGGGGCAGGTCAGCCCCAGCATTTT.

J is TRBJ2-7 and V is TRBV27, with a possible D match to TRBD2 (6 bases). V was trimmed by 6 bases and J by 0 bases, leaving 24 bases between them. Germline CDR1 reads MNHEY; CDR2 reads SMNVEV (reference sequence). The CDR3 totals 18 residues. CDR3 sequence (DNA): TGTGCCAGCAGCTATAGGGGTTTTAGTAGCGGAGGCTCCTACGAGCAGTACTTC. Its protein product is CASSYRGFSSGGSYEQYF.

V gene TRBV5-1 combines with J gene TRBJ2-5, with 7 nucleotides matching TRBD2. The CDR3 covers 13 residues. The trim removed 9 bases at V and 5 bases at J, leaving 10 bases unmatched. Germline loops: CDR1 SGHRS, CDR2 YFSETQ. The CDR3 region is CATGREARETQYF. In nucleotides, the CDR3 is TGCGCCACTGGGAGGGAAGCTAGGGAGACCCAGTACTTC.

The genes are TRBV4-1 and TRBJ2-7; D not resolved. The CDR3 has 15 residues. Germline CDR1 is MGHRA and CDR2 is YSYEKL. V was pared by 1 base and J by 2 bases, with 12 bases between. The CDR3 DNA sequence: TGCGCCAGCAGCCAAGTTTGGGCAGCCACCTACGAGCAGTACTTC. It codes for CASSQVWAATYEQYF.

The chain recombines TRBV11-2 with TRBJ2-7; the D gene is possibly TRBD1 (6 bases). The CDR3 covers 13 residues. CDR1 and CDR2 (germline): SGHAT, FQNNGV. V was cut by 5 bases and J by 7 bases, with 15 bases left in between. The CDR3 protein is CASSGQSTGEQYF. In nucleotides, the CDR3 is TGTGCCAGCAGCGGACAGTCCACCGGGGAGCAGTACTTC.

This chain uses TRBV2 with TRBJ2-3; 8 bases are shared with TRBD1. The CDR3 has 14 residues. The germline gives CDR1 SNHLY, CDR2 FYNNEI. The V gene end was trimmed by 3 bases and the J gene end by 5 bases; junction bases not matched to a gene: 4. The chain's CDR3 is CASSDRGLVDTQYF. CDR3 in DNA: TGTGCCAGCAGTGACAGGGGGCTGGTAGATACGCAGTATTTT.

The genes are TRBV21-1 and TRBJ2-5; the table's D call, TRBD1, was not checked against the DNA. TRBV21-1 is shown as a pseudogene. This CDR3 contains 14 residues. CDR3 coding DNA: TGTGCCAGCACCCAGGGGTCAGGAGTGGAGACCCAGTACTTC. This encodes CASTQGSGVETQYF.

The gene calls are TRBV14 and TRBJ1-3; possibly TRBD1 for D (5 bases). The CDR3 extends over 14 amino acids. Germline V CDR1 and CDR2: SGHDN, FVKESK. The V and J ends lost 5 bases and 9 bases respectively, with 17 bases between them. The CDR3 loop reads CASSKRQGPTTIYF. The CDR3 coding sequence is TGTGCCAGCAGCAAGCGGCAGGGCCCTACCACCATATATTTT.

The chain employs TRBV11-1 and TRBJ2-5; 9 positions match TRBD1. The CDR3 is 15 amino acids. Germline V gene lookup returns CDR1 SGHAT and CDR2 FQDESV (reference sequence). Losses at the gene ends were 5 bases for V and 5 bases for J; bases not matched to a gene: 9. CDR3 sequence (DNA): TGTGCCAGCAGCGACCGACAGGGGGTTTTCGAGACCCAGTACTTC. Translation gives CASSDRQGVFETQYF.

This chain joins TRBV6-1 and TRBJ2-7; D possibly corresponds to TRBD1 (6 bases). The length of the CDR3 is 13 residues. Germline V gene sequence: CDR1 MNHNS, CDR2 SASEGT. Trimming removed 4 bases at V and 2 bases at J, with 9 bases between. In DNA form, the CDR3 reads TGTGCCAGCAGTGCCCAGGGGACCTACGAGCAGTACTTC. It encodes CASSAQGTYEQYF.

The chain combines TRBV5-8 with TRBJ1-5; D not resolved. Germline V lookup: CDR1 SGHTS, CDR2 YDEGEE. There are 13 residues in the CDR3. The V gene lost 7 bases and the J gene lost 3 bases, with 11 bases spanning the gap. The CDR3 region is CASWPGFNQPQHF. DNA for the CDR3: TGTGCCAGCTGGCCGGGTTTCAATCAGCCCCAGCATTTT. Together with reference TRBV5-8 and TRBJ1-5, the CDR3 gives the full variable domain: EAGVTQSPTHLIKTRGQQATLRCSPISGHTSVYWYQQALGLGLQFLLWYDEGEERNRGNFPPRFSGRQFPNYSSELNVNALELEDSALYLCASWPGFNQPQHFGDGTRLSIL.

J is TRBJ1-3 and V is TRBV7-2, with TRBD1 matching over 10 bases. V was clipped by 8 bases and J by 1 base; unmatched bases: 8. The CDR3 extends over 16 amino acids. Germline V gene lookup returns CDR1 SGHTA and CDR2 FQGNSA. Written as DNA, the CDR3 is TGTGCCAGCGGGACAGGGGCAACTTCTTCTGGAAACACCATATATTTT. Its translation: CASGTGATSSGNTIYF. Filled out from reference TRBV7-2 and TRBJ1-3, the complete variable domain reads GAGVSQSPSNKVTEKGKDVELRCDPISGHTALYWYRQSLGQGLEFLIYFQGNSAPDKSGLPSDRFSAERTGGSVSTLTIQRTQQEDSAVYLCASGTGATSSGNTIYFGEGSWLTVV.

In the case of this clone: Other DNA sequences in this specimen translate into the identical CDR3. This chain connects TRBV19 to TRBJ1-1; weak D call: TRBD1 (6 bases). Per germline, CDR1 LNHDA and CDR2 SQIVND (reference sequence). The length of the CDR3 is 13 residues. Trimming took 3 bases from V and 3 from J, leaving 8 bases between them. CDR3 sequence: CASSINRDTEAFF. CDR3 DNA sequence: TGTGCCAGTAGTATTAACAGGGACACTGAAGCTTTCTTT.

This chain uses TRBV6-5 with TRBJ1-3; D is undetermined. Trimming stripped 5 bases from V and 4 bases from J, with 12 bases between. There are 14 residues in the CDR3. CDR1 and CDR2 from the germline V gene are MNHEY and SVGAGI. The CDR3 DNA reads TGTGCCAGCAGTCCCACGGCCAGGGGAAACACCATATATTTT. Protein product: CASSPTARGNTIYF.